This T cell receptor beta chain was sequenced for a study of cytomegalovirus exposure and HLA in healthy donors. On the study more broadly: The Caucasian-associated ancestry cluster held around four fifths of approximately 400 genotyped donors. Findings and limits, study-wide: In a later analysis, a missense DCLRE1C variant was linked to TCR beta V- and J-gene trimming. Reportedly, cytomegalovirus status was diagnosed with high sensitivity and specificity.

In the case of this clone: Its cognate antigen is unknown.

Germline V lookup: CDR1 SGHRS, CDR2 YFSETQ. CDR3 length: 17 amino acids. The V and J ends lost 4 bases and 5 bases, in that order; junction bases with no gene match: 13. The PCR employed 60 Vbeta primers together with 13 Jbeta primers. Clones were read by immunoSEQ multiplex PCR, and TCRdb kept only the in-frame ones, dropping some. The sample has roughly 170,000 clones, 82% seen once. The chain has TRBV5-1 and TRBJ2-1, with TRBD2 matching 9 bases. This receptor was obtained from a male donor in good health and CMV-seronegative. Sequenced input: PBMCs. The CDR3 nucleotides are TGCGCCAGCAGCAGCGGGACTAGCCTTCTTCCCCACAATGAGCAGTTCTTC. It translates to CASSSGTSLLPHNEQFF.